A single sample is the source of the 16 T cell receptor beta chains below, sequenced in a study of beta chain features in type 1 diabetes. No cognate antigen is known for these TCRs. The entirety of the isolated RNA underwent reverse transcription, so expressed TCRB transcripts were sequenced. The protocol was immunoSEQ multiplex PCR, while the TCRdb copy is restricted to in-frame clones and leaves out a portion. Of around 310,000 clones in the sample, approximately 12% were seen once. Study-level results: A moderate, significant TCRB CDR3 shortening appeared in type 1 diabetes across four CD4+ subsets.

Specimen: naive CD4+ T cells from blood. All receptors derive from a woman aged 18 to 35 with type 1 diabetes.

The V call is TRBV13, the J call TRBJ2-2; 10 bases line up with TRBD2. The CDR3 runs 16 residues. CDR1 and CDR2 (germline): PRHDT, FYEKMQ (reference sequence). V dropped 5 bases and J dropped 5; count of bases not matched to a gene: 8. CDR3 loop: CASSPLAGVLTGELFF. CDR3 coding DNA: TGTGCCAGCAGCCCTCTAGCGGGAGTACTAACCGGGGAGCTGTTTTTT.

This clone came up a few times. The chain links TRBV19 to TRBJ2-5; perhaps TRBD2 as D (5 bases). Germline V gives CDR1 LNHDA, CDR2 SQIVND (reference sequence). CDR3 size: 15 residues. The V and J ends lost 9 bases and 4 bases respectively, with 21 bases between them. Written as DNA, the CDR3 is TGTGCCAGCCGAAACCTGGACTTCTTGGGAGAGACCCAGTACTTC. Encoded protein: CASRNLDFLGETQYF. The full variable domain, completed using reference TRBV19 and TRBJ2-5, is DGGITQSPKYLFRKEGQNVTLSCEQNLNHDAMYWYRQDPGQGLRLIYYSQIVNDFQKGDIAEGYSVSREKKESFPLTVTSAQKNPTAFYLCASRNLDFLGETQYFGPGTRLLVL.

The chain combines TRBV5-1 with TRBJ2-1; D gene unclear. V was shortened by 0 bases and J by 6 bases, with 10 bases between the two germline ends. The CDR3 is made up of 14 amino acids. Per the germline V gene, CDR1 is SGHRS and CDR2 is YFSETQ. The CDR3 coding sequence is TGCGCCAGCAGCTTGGGGCAGTCGGGCAATGAGCAGTTCTTC. It is translated as CASSLGQSGNEQFF.

This chain joins TRBV11-3 and TRBJ2-1; D is possibly TRBD2 (7 bases). V lost 0 bases to trimming and J lost 2 bases, with 8 bases between them. This CDR3 is built from 15 residues. CDR1 SGHNT and CDR2 YENEEA come from the germline V gene. The CDR3 protein is CASSLDGGPYNEQFF. For the CDR3, the DNA is TGTGCCAGCAGCTTAGACGGGGGGCCCTACAATGAGCAGTTCTTC.

The V call is TRBV9, the J call TRBJ1-1, with a possible D match to TRBD1 (6 bases). Germline V gene lookup returns CDR1 SGDLS and CDR2 YYNGEE. The CDR3 totals 15 residues. V was pared by 0 bases and J by 0 bases, with 9 bases between. The CDR3 DNA is TGTGCCAGCAGCGTAGATGACAGGATGAACACTGAAGCTTTCTTT. Translated: CASSVDDRMNTEAFF. The complete variable domain, with remaining parts taken from reference TRBV9 and TRBJ1-1, reads DSGVTQTPKHLITATGQRVTLRCSPRSGDLSVYWYQQSLDQGLQFLIQYYNGEERAKGNILERFSAQQFPDLHSELNLSSLELGDSALYFCASSVDDRMNTEAFFGQGTRLTVV.

This clone was seen more than once but under ten times. The chain uses TRBV5-1 and TRBJ1-1; no reliable D call. V was cut by 4 bases and J by 1 base, with 8 bases left in between. The CDR3 totals 13 residues. In germline, CDR1 is SGHRS, CDR2 YFSETQ. CDR3 nucleotides: TGCGCCAGCAGCCGGAGAGAGAACACTGAAGCTTTCTTT. This translates into CASSRRENTEAFF.

This clone was counted a few times. The rearrangement uses TRBV7-9 and TRBJ1-1, with 7 bases matching TRBD1. Germline V gene data show CDR1 as SEHNR and CDR2 as FQNEAQ (reference sequence). V shed 5 bases and J 0 bases; nucleotides not matched to a gene: 3. This CDR3 spans 14 amino acids. In nucleotides, the CDR3 is TGTGCCAGCAGCCCACAGGGGCTGAACACTGAAGCTTTCTTT. Translating gives CASSPQGLNTEAFF.

V is TRBV9 and J is TRBJ2-1, with 14 bases that match TRBD2. This CDR3 contains 15 residues. CDR1 is SGDLS and CDR2 is YYNGEE in the germline V gene. The V gene end was trimmed by 3 bases and the J gene end by 12 bases; junction bases not matched to a gene: 8. The CDR3 nucleotides are TGTGCCAGCAGCGCGGGACTAGCGGGAGATGGAAGGCAGTTCTTC. The encoded protein is CASSAGLAGDGRQFF.

The chain carries TRBV5-1 and TRBJ2-2; the D gene is possibly TRBD1 (6 bases). V was trimmed by 0 bases and J by 1 base, leaving 7 bases between them. Per the germline V gene, CDR1 is SGHRS and CDR2 is YFSETQ. The CDR3 is 15 residues long. The CDR3 DNA is TGCGCCAGCAGCTTGGAGACAGGGAACACCGGGGAGCTGTTTTTT. Translating it yields CASSLETGNTGELFF. Based on the CDR3 plus reference TRBV5-1 and TRBJ2-2, the full variable domain is KAGVTQTPRYLIKTRGQQVTLSCSPISGHRSVSWYQQTPGQGLQFLFEYFSETQRNKGNFPGRFSGRQFSNSRSEMNVSTLELGDSALYLCASSLETGNTGELFFGEGSRLTVL.

Only a few counts were recorded for this clone. The CDR3 nucleotides are TGTGCCAGCACCTACGCCGGGACAGGAGGAGAGACCCAGTACTTC. The encoded protein is CASTYAGTGGETQYF. The V and J genes are TRBV28 and TRBJ2-5; 8 bases align to TRBD1. Unmatched junction bases numbered 11, after V lost 7 bases and J lost 4 bases. Germline-derived CDR1 and CDR2 are MDHEN and SYDVKM. The CDR3 loop spans 15 amino acids.

This sequence joins TRBV9 and TRBJ2-3; tentatively, D is TRBD2 (5 bases). Deletions cut 4 bases from V and 3 bases from J, with 18 bases between. Per germline, CDR1 SGDLS and CDR2 YYNGEE. There are 16 residues in the CDR3. CDR3 bases: TGTGCCAGCAGCCCCTATGAAGGGAGATTTACAGATACGCAGTATTTT. Protein product: CASSPYEGRFTDTQYF.

The J gene is TRBJ1-5, the V gene TRBV28; D not certain. CDR3 length: 12 amino acids. Trimming removed 6 bases at V and 6 bases at J, with 9 bases between. Germline loops: CDR1 MDHEN, CDR2 SYDVKM. CDR3 protein: CASRSVAQPQHF. The CDR3 coding sequence is TGTGCCAGCAGATCAGTGGCTCAGCCCCAGCATTTT.

This clone was seen more than once but under ten times. The chain links TRBV7-9 to TRBJ2-7, with 7 bases fitting TRBD1. The germline CDR1 and CDR2 sequences are SEHNR and FQNEAQ (reference sequence). The CDR3 is 13 amino acids. Trimming removed 4 bases from V and 3 bases from J; junction bases left unmatched: 3. The CDR3 is CASSWGQIYEQYV. CDR3 DNA: TGTGCCAGCAGCTGGGGACAGATCTACGAGCAGTACGTC.

This chain links TRBV7-8 with TRBJ2-4; the match to TRBD2 covers 13 bases. Looked up from germline, CDR1 is SGHVS and CDR2 is FQNEAQ. The CDR3 is made up of 18 amino acids. The trim removed 5 bases at V and 3 bases at J, leaving 10 bases unmatched. CDR3 region: CASSPGTSGRAYKNIQYF. CDR3 nucleotide sequence: TGTGCCAGCAGCCCTGGAACTAGCGGGAGGGCCTACAAAAACATTCAGTACTTC.

The chain combines TRBV14 with TRBJ2-5; D is possibly TRBD1 (5 bases). V shed 1 base and J shed 2 bases, with 14 bases lying between them. The germline V gene encodes CDR1 SGHDN and CDR2 FVKESK. The CDR3 runs to 16 residues. CDR3 residues: CASSQGRKGWQETQYF. The CDR3 bases are TGTGCCAGCAGCCAAGGGAGAAAGGGGTGGCAAGAGACCCAGTACTTC.

The chain carries TRBV19 and TRBJ1-2, with 7 bases fitting TRBD1. The CDR3 extends over 15 amino acids. CDR1 and CDR2 (germline): LNHDA, SQIVND (reference sequence). The trim removed 4 bases at V and 2 bases at J, leaving 7 bases unmatched. CDR3 nucleotides: TGTGCCAGTAGTAGAGGGACAGTAGGGAACTATGGCTACACCTTC. This translates into CASSRGTVGNYGYTF.